These 29 T cell receptor beta chains were all obtained from the same sample, sequenced in a study of T cell repertoires in cytomegalovirus infection. TCRdb re-analysed the reads in MiXCR, keeping a single row per CDR3 protein. The table records under 850,000 distinct CDR3 sequences, approximately 40% of them present only once. The sample taken for sequencing was PBMCs. These TCRs come from a human donor in good health (CMV status not recorded). Some clones in this sample may be carry-over from other donors' samples.

There are a few counts of this clonotype. The V call is TRBV28, the J call TRBJ2-3; D unclear. Per the germline V gene, CDR1 is MDHEN and CDR2 is SYDVKM. With 6 bases removed from V and 0 bases from J, the gap between germline ends came to 13 bases. The length of the CDR3 is 15 residues. CDR3 residues: CASSLAAISTDTQYF. DNA for the CDR3: TGTGCCAGCAGCCTTGCCGCAATAAGCACAGATACGCAGTATTTT.

This chain connects TRBV19 to TRBJ2-1; 7 bases are a match to TRBD2. Germline lookup yields CDR1 LNHDA and CDR2 SQIVND (reference sequence). J lost 0 bases, V lost 7 bases, and 9 bases had no gene match. CDR3 length: 16 amino acids. In DNA, the CDR3 is TGTGCCAGTACCCCCCGTCGCGGGAGCTCCTACAATGAGCAGTTCTTC. The encoded protein is CASTPRRGSSYNEQFF. Together with reference TRBV19 and TRBJ2-1, the CDR3 gives the full variable domain: DGGITQSPKYLFRKEGQNVTLSCEQNLNHDAMYWYRQDPGQGLRLIYYSQIVNDFQKGDIAEGYSVSREKKESFPLTVTSAQKNPTAFYLCASTPRRGSSYNEQFFGPGTRLTVL.

This clonotype was picked up a small number of times. The chain carries TRBV19 and TRBJ1-3, with a tentative D call TRBD1 (5 bases). The CDR3 sequence is 15 residues long. Per the germline V gene, CDR1 is LNHDA and CDR2 is SQIVND (reference sequence). V was trimmed by 4 bases and J by 2 bases, leaving 12 bases between them. The CDR3 DNA reads as TGTGCCAGTAGTACCGACCCAGGGACTGGAAACACCATATATTTT. Protein product: CASSTDPGTGNTIYF.

V and J are TRBV28 and TRBJ1-5, with D tentatively TRBD1 (5 bases). The germline V gene has CDR1 MDHEN and CDR2 SYDVKM. With 6 bases removed from V and 6 bases from J, the gap between germline ends came to 18 bases. The length of the CDR3 is 15 residues. CDR3 bases: TGTGCCAGCAGCATAAGGTTGGGTAGGGGTCAGCCCCAGCATTTT. It encodes CASSIRLGRGQPQHF.

The chain joins TRBV29-1 to TRBJ2-7; 7 nucleotides match TRBD2. V lost 1 base and J lost 9; bases outside the gene matches: 18. CDR1 SQVTM and CDR2 ANQGSEA come from the germline V gene. CDR3 size: 16 residues. The CDR3 is CSVEASGGSKARGQYF. CDR3 DNA: TGCAGCGTTGAAGCCTCGGGCGGGAGTAAGGCTAGGGGGCAGTACTTC.

This clonotype was recorded a few times. The chain combines TRBV12-5 with TRBJ1-1, with D unresolved. V was clipped by 6 bases and J by 4 bases, with 15 bases between them. The CDR3 has 14 residues. Germline V gene sequence: CDR1 LGHNT, CDR2 FRNRAP. CDR3: CASGLPGPATEAFF. The CDR3 region has the DNA TGTGCTAGTGGACTACCCGGACCGGCCACTGAAGCTTTCTTT.

Only a few counts were recorded for this clonotype. The chain is built from TRBV27 and TRBJ2-1, with 12 bases identical to TRBD2. With 3 bases clipped from V and 6 bases from J, the junction kept 6 bases outside the gene matches. CDR1 is MNHEY, CDR2 SMNVEV, per germline (reference sequence). The CDR3 sequence is 16 residues long. The CDR3 loop reads CASSFPGLAGINEQFF. CDR3 sequence (DNA): TGTGCCAGCAGTTTCCCCGGACTAGCGGGAATCAATGAGCAGTTCTTC.

The rearrangement joins TRBV12-3 or TRBV12-4 to TRBJ2-1, with 10 bases lining up with TRBD1. V lost 5 bases, J lost 7 bases, and 8 bases stayed unmatched. There are 15 residues in the CDR3. The CDR3 reads CASSPGQGDWNEQFF. In DNA, the CDR3 is TGTGCCAGCAGTCCAGGACAGGGGGATTGGAATGAGCAGTTCTTC.

This clonotype was seen only a few times. The chain has TRBV6-1 and TRBJ2-7; D not resolved. The V and J ends lost 7 bases and 2 bases respectively, with 18 bases between them. Germline V gene lookup returns CDR1 MNHNS and CDR2 SASEGT. The CDR3 length is 15 residues. The CDR3 loop reads CASTLSAQGPYEQYF. DNA of the CDR3: TGTGCCAGCACCCTAAGTGCACAAGGACCCTACGAGCAGTACTTC.

The gene calls are TRBV6-6 and TRBJ2-4, with D possibly called TRBD1 or TRBD2 (5 bases each). CDR1 is MNHNY and CDR2 is SVGAGI in the germline V gene (reference sequence). This CDR3 comprises 16 residues. V was pared by 3 bases and J by 0 bases, with 12 bases between. The CDR3 DNA is TGTGCCAGCAGTTATACCCCAGGGAGAGCCAAAAACATTCAGTACTTC. Translation gives CASSYTPGRAKNIQYF.

CDR3 DNA sequence: TGCGCCAGCAGCGACACAGGGGGCACCGGGGAGCTGTTTTTT. Protein: CASSDTGGTGELFF. The chain uses TRBV5-1 and TRBJ2-2; TRBD1 matches at 8 bases. After removal of 4 bases from V and 4 bases from J, the junction contained 3 bases not matched to a gene. CDR1 is SGHRS and CDR2 is YFSETQ in the germline V gene. The CDR3 is made up of 14 amino acids.

V usage is TRBV6-2 or TRBV6-3 and J usage is TRBJ2-1; TRBD2 is a possible D gene (5 bases). Germline CDR1 is MNHEY and CDR2 is SVGEGT. This CDR3 contains 15 residues. V was cut by 1 base and J by 1 base, with 8 bases left in between. CDR3 amino acids: CASSYFEGSYNEQFF. CDR3 sequence (DNA): TGTGCCAGCAGTTACTTTGAGGGTTCCTACAATGAGCAGTTCTTC.

The genes are TRBV5-1 and TRBJ1-2; D remains ambiguous. The CDR3 is made up of 15 amino acids. Trimming removed 4 bases from V and 3 bases from J, with 16 bases in between. Germline values: CDR1 SGHRS, CDR2 YFSETQ. The CDR3 loop is CASSTGSSSHYGYTF. CDR3 sequence (DNA): TGCGCCAGCAGCACCGGTAGTTCCAGCCACTATGGCTACACCTTC.

This clonotype was detected only a few times. The V and J genes are TRBV20-1 and TRBJ1-2; D might be TRBD1 (6 bases). V gave up 5 bases and J gave up 6 bases, with 19 bases separating them. Germline V gene lookup returns CDR1 DFQATT and CDR2 SNEGSKA (reference sequence). The CDR3 is 14 amino acids. CDR3 loop: CSAQSGGRKNGYTF. CDR3 sequence (DNA): TGCAGTGCTCAAAGCGGGGGGCGAAAGAATGGCTACACCTTC.

The chain employs TRBV5-6 and TRBJ2-3; D is unresolved. The germline gives CDR1 SGHDT, CDR2 YYEEEE. V lost 4 bases to trimming and J lost 5 bases, with 11 bases between them. The CDR3 is 13 amino acids. The CDR3, as DNA: TGTGCCAGCAGCGTGAGGTTATTAGATACGCAGTATTTT. Amino acids: CASSVRLLDTQYF.

This clonotype was observed a handful of times. The V call is TRBV4-1, the J call TRBJ2-1; D is uncertain. Germline values: CDR1 MGHRA, CDR2 YSYEKL. The ends were cut back, 2 bases at V and 5 bases at J, with 7 bases in the middle. CDR3 length: 13 residues. The CDR3 nucleotides are TGCGCCAGCAGCCAACAGGTACACAATGAGCAGTTCTTC. It yields the protein CASSQQVHNEQFF.

The V call is TRBV6-5, the J call TRBJ1-2; TRBD1 is a possible D gene (5 bases). Trimming took 6 bases from V and 2 from J, leaving 10 bases between them. This CDR3 is 13 amino acids long. CDR1 and CDR2 (germline): MNHEY, SVGAGI. The CDR3: CASREQENYGYTF. CDR3 nucleotide sequence: TGTGCCAGCAGAGAACAGGAGAACTATGGCTACACCTTC.

The chain carries TRBV11-2 and TRBJ1-3; perhaps TRBD1 as D (5 bases). The V gene lost 3 bases and the J gene lost 1 base, with 13 bases spanning the gap. The germline gives CDR1 SGHAT, CDR2 FQNNGV. The CDR3 length is 16 residues. CDR3 residues: CASSFPLGGSGNTIYF. The DNA for the CDR3 is TGTGCCAGCAGCTTCCCCTTGGGGGGGTCTGGAAACACCATATATTTT.

A note on this clonotype: The CDR3 carries no conserved terminal phenylalanine or tryptophan, so it likely arises from a read error. The DNA is omitted, as the CDR3 cannot be located on it reliably, and the CDR3 follows TCRdb's listing. This sequence joins TRBV7-9 and TRBJ2-5; the table's D call, TRBD1, was not checked against the DNA. In germline, CDR1 is SEHNR, CDR2 FQNEAQ (reference sequence). The CDR3 is 12 residues long, counting both termini. The CDR3 region is CASSSGTLVELA.

The chain has TRBV7-6 and TRBJ2-3; 12 bases align to TRBD2. The CDR3 runs to 18 residues. Per the germline V gene, CDR1 is SGHVS and CDR2 is FNYEAQ. V lost 5 bases and J lost 2; bases outside the gene matches: 11. CDR3 nucleotides: TGTGCCAGCAGCCGCGGACTAGCGGGATACCTTAACACAGATACGCAGTATTTT. It specifies CASSRGLAGYLNTDTQYF. Full variable domain (missing parts from reference TRBV7-6 and TRBJ2-3): GAGVSQSPRYKVTKRGQDVALRCDPISGHVSLYWYRQALGQGPEFLTYFNYEAQQDKSGLPNDRFSAERPEGSISTLTIQRTEQRDSAMYRCASSRGLAGYLNTDTQYFGPGTRLTVL.

This clonotype was seen repeatedly, ten times or more. This chain uses TRBV15 with TRBJ2-6; D possibly corresponds to TRBD2 (6 bases). From germline, CDR1 is LNHNV and CDR2 YYDKDF (reference sequence). V lost 7 bases and J 4 bases, leaving 17 bases between the germline ends. The CDR3 is 16 residues long. The CDR3 bases are TGTGCCACCACTTGGGGAGGTTCAGGGGGGGCCAACGTCCTGACTTTC. Its translation: CATTWGGSGGANVLTF.

The chain employs TRBV28 and TRBJ2-1; the D gene is possibly TRBD1 (6 bases). V was shortened by 6 bases and J by 8 bases, with 17 bases between the two germline ends. This CDR3 is built from 14 residues. Germline V gene data show CDR1 as MDHEN and CDR2 as SYDVKM. CDR3 region: CASSGYQGKDEQFF. In DNA form, the CDR3 reads TGTGCCAGCAGCGGTTATCAGGGGAAAGATGAGCAGTTCTTC. Variable domain in full (rest from reference TRBV28 and TRBJ2-1): DVKVTQSSRYLVKRTGEKVFLECVQDMDHENMFWYRQDPGLGLRLIYFSYDVKMKEKGDIPEGYSVSREKKERFSLILESASTNQTSMYLCASSGYQGKDEQFFGPGTRLTVL.

The V call is TRBV6-1, the J call TRBJ1-2; D gene unclear. Germline CDR1 and CDR2: MNHNS and SASEGT. V was clipped by 5 bases and J by 12 bases, with 25 bases between them. This CDR3 spans 15 amino acids. This CDR3 is CASSPDPRAGKGHTF. The CDR3 bases are TGTGCCAGCAGTCCGGACCCTAGGGCTGGCAAGGGCCACACCTTC.

The gene calls are TRBV3-1 and TRBJ2-3; D may be TRBD2 (6 bases). The CDR3 is 15 residues long. Trimming removed 2 bases from V and 5 bases from J, with 14 bases in between. Germline CDR1 LGHDT, CDR2 YNNKEL (reference sequence). This chain's CDR3 is CASSQLGGAVDTQYF. The DNA of the CDR3 is TGTGCCAGCAGCCAATTGGGCGGGGCTGTAGATACGCAGTATTTT.

This rearrangement joins TRBV19 to TRBJ2-7; 7 nucleotides align to TRBD2. The V gene end was trimmed by 5 bases and the J gene end by 5 bases; junction bases not matched to a gene: 12. CDR1 is LNHDA, CDR2 SQIVND, per germline (reference sequence). The length of the CDR3 is 15 residues. The CDR3 DNA reads as TGTGCCAGTAGTGCGGGAGCAATCGTGGGGGACGAGCAGTACTTC. The encoded protein is CASSAGAIVGDEQYF. The entire variable domain, with the rest obtained from reference TRBV19 and TRBJ2-7, is as follows: DGGITQSPKYLFRKEGQNVTLSCEQNLNHDAMYWYRQDPGQGLRLIYYSQIVNDFQKGDIAEGYSVSREKKESFPLTVTSAQKNPTAFYLCASSAGAIVGDEQYFGPGTRLTVT.

The table lists this clonotype with many counts. The chain recombines TRBV7-8 with TRBJ1-1; TRBD1 aligns across 7 bases. This CDR3 contains 14 residues. V trimming: 5 bases; J trimming: 4 bases; junction bases outside the gene matches: 7. Germline CDR1 and CDR2: SGHVS and FQNEAQ. CDR3 coding DNA: TGTGCCAGCAGCGCGACAGGGAGAGGCACTGAAGCTTTCTTT. This sequence encodes CASSATGRGTEAFF.

The chain employs TRBV28 and TRBJ1-5, with D maybe TRBD1 (5 bases). This CDR3 contains 17 residues. Per the germline V gene, CDR1 is MDHEN and CDR2 is SYDVKM. Deletions cut 5 bases from V and 2 bases from J, with 19 bases between. CDR3 sequence reads: CASSPARQGWGNQPQHF. The CDR3 bases are TGTGCCAGCAGTCCAGCACGCCAGGGTTGGGGCAATCAGCCCCAGCATTTT.

This clonotype was seen a few times. The CDR3 sequence is CASSSRFEGVSYNEQFF. DNA for the CDR3: TGTGCCAGCAGCTCCCGGTTTGAAGGAGTTTCCTACAATGAGCAGTTCTTC. The chain recombines TRBV5-6 with TRBJ2-1, with D hard to call. V lost 3 bases, J lost 1 base, and 17 bases lay in between. This CDR3 contains 17 residues. The germline CDR1 and CDR2 sequences are SGHDT and YYEEEE.

The chain is built from TRBV11-2 and TRBJ2-2; a weak D match, TRBD1 (5 bases). The germline gives CDR1 SGHAT, CDR2 FQNNGV. V lost 0 bases and J lost 6, with 8 bases in between. CDR3 length: 14 amino acids. CDR3 region: CASSLDQGAGELFF. Here the CDR3 DNA reads TGTGCCAGCAGCTTAGATCAAGGGGCCGGGGAGCTGTTTTTT. The full variable domain, rest sourced from reference TRBV11-2 and TRBJ2-2, is EAGVAQSPRYKIIEKRQSVAFWCNPISGHATLYWYQQILGQGPKLLIQFQNNGVVDDSQLPKDRFSAERLKGVDSTLKIQPAKLEDSAVYLCASSLDQGAGELFFGEGSRLTVL.